The T cell receptor (beta chain) described here comes from a study of blood T cells in healthy people across ages (dated by TCRdb to between 2014 and 2016). For the study in its entirety: Template switching captured roughly one uniquely barcoded TCR beta cDNA molecule per two T cells in model experiments. Using deep sequencing normalized with unique cDNA molecular identifiers, the study measured how TCR beta repertoire diversity changes with age. The donors were split into four age groups: young (average around 16 years), middle-aged (roughly 39), aged (more than 55) and long-lived (approximately 80). To avoid experimental bias, donors of different ages were spread randomly across the sequencing lanes. The study analyzed two additional independent replicas of 1 million unique cDNA reads from the same blood draw for two donors, one aged 18 to 29 and one aged 80 or older. The full study reports these points: The CMV infection status of donors was not known, potentially confounding age-related changes in expanded clonotypes. Conclusive comparison of naive and antigen-experienced compartments was prevented by the profiling of bulk unsorted PBMCs. Compared with the aged group, the long-lived group had more naive CD4+ T cells, fewer expanded clones and increased TCR diversity, a pattern suggesting age selection. Estimates of total diversity from one million sequenced T cells were regarded as lower bounds and underestimates. A strong correlation was found between observed TCR beta diversity and the percentage of naive T cells measured by flow cytometry. As age increased, observed TCR beta diversity per million T cells dropped in a roughly linear way, and a significant reduction was already evident by age approximately 40.

The 39 donors, aged about 6 to 95 years, were systemically healthy Caucasian individuals from Russia. Around 10 milliliters of peripheral blood were drawn from each donor into EDTA-treated Vacutainer tubes. Ficoll-Paque density-gradient centrifugation was used to isolate PBMCs, with at least 6.5 million per sample. Total RNA was extracted from PBMCs with Trizol reagent, with at least 5 micrograms obtained per sample. For every donor, an aliquot of PBMCs went through flow cytometry to measure the percentages of naive CD45RAhigh/CD27high T cells. This clonotype appeared many times. Its antigen remains unidentified. No quality values exist for individual bases; no much larger clone is one base distant. Library preparation employed 5' RACE. The instrument given in TCRdb is Illumina HiSeq 2500. The second PCR ran for about 6 to 12 cycles and used a J-beta primer mix along with a sample-barcoded 5' primer. Each TCR beta cDNA molecule received a unique molecular identifier from a template-switch 5' adaptor carrying 12 random nucleotides. Each sample yielded at least 3 million CDR3-containing paired-end reads. All of the RNA was converted into first-strand cDNA using the Mint cDNA synthesis kit, with a TRBC-specific oligonucleotide serving as the primer. After uracil-DNA glycosylase treatment, a first 18-cycle PCR used universal primers M1SS and BC2_uni_R on all cDNA. Per the authors' processing: For normalization, 1 million high-quality reads were randomly selected from each sample, with every read carrying a distinct molecular identifier. Instead of being binned into consensus sequences, reads with shared molecular identifiers were discarded. MiTCR, run with a Q25 quality threshold and the strictest error-elimination algorithm, handled CDR3 identification, clonotype clustering and error correction. A nonparametric unseen species model with Euler transformation was used to estimate lower-bound total TCR beta diversity. The public sequencing data were trimmed at Q25 with fastp and processed into clonotypes with MiXCR by TCRdb, which kept only in-frame beta chains. Rows merge per CDR3 protein into single entries with the most common DNA and genes. In this record, the V and J calls reflect TCRdb's handling and not the investigators' own analysis. For this sample the table gives some 1.5 million distinct CDR3 sequences, of which about 30% were detected only once. The biggest ten clones account for roughly 8% of the sample.

The sequence derives from a woman aged 30 to 39 in good health. Sequencing was done on a sample of blood.

The CDR3 protein is CASSLRGRDTEAFF. The nucleotide sequence reads TGTGCCAGCAGCCTAAGGGGGCGCGACACTGAAGCTTTCTTT. The chain uses TRBV11-1 and TRBJ1-1; 7 nucleotides in the junction match TRBD1. Trimming leaves V shorter by 5 bases and J shorter by 3 bases, with the junction holding 6 bases beyond the gene matches. Inclusive of the bounding cysteine and phenylalanine, the CDR3 is 14 residues long. Only the CDR3 DNA is retained, 42 bases long and in frame from the first base. The germline V gene (reference sequence) yields SGHAT for CDR1 and FQDESV for CDR2.